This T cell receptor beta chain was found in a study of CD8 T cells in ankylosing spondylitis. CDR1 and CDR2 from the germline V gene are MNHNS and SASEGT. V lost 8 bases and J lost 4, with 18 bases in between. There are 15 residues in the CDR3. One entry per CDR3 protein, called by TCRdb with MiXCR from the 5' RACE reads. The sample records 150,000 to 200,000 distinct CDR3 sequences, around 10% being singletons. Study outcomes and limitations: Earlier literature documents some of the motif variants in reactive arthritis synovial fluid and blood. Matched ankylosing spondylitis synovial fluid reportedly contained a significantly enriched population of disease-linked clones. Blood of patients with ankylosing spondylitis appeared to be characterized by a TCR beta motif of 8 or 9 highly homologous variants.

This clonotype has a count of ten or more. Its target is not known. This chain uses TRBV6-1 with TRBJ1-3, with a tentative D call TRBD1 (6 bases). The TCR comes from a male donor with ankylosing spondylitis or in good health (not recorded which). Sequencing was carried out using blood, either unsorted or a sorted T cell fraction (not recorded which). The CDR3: CASPPSEGVGNTIYF. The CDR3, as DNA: TGTGCCAGCCCCCCGAGTGAGGGGGTCGGAAACACCATATATTTT.